These T cell receptor beta chains were read from a single sample in a study of shared clonotypes between healthy human individuals. Measured with immunoSEQ multiplex PCR; TCRdb has only the in-frame clones, and not every one. The repertoire has over 1.4 million clones, 96% of them found once; the top ten carry roughly 1.2%. The source material was naive CD4+ T cells sorted from blood. The receptors come from a man younger than 45 in good health. CDR3s include the opening cysteine and the closing phenylalanine or tryptophan. D genes are given only for firm matches. Some rows mark clone size as missing; the rest say once, few, many or name a class of expanded clone.

d_call j_call clone_size v_call cdr3_aa cdr3_nt
- TRBJ1-3 - TRBV7-9 CASSLGDGNTIYF TGTGCCAGCAGCTTAGGTGACGGAAACACCATATATTTT
TRBD1 TRBJ1-1 - TRBV7-9 CASSPKTGVNTEAFF TGTGCCAGCAGCCCAAAGACAGGGGTCAACACTGAAGCTTTCTTT
- TRBJ1-3 - TRBV7-2 CASARGGSGNTIYF TGTGCCAGCGCCCGGGGAGGCTCTGGAAACACCATATATTTT
TRBD1 TRBJ1-2 once TRBV29-1 CSAGQALDYGYTF TGCAGCGCAGGACAGGCATTGGACTATGGCTACACCTTC
TRBD2 TRBJ2-1 - TRBV7-6 CASSPTGGSTYNEQFF TGTGCCAGCAGCCCTACGGGCGGGAGCACTTACAATGAGCAGTTCTTC
- TRBJ2-6 - TRBV5-1 CASSPSRTGANVLTF TGCGCCAGCAGCCCCTCACGGACTGGGGCCAACGTCCTGACTTTC
TRBD2 TRBJ2-1 - TRBV5-1 CASSSPLAGYNEQFF TGCGCCAGCAGCTCACCACTAGCGGGATACAATGAGCAGTTCTTC
- TRBJ2-3 - TRBV5-1 CASIEGGGDTQYF TGCGCCAGCATAGAGGGGGGAGGAGATACGCAGTATTTT
TRBD1 TRBJ1-2 - TRBV5-4 CASRDTGGGYGYTF TGTGCCAGCAGGGACACAGGGGGAGGGTATGGCTACACCTTC
TRBD2 TRBJ2-7 - TRBV7-2 CASSKRTSGYEQYF TGTGCCAGCAGCAAAAGGACTAGCGGATACGAGCAGTACTTC
TRBD1 TRBJ2-7 - TRBV5-1 CASSLETGSTYEQYF TGCGCCAGCAGCTTGGAGACAGGGAGTACCTACGAGCAGTACTTC
TRBD2 TRBJ2-7 - TRBV19 CASSSLAGVSYEQYF TGTGCCAGTAGCAGTCTAGCGGGGGTCTCCTACGAGCAGTACTTC
- TRBJ2-6 few TRBV6-5 CASSYSGAGANVLTF TGTGCCAGCAGTTACTCGGGGGCTGGGGCCAACGTCCTGACTTTC
- TRBJ2-7 - TRBV7-5 CVRRVRGIEQYF TGTGTCCGACGTGTTAGGGGAATCGAGCAGTACTTC
TRBD2 TRBJ2-7 - TRBV5-5 CASGSAGGDYEQYF TGTGCCAGCGGAAGCGCGGGAGGGGACTACGAGCAGTACTTC
TRBD1 TRBJ2-7 - TRBV5-4 CASSSNGQGYEQYF TGTGCCAGCAGCTCGAACGGACAGGGCTACGAGCAGTACTTC
- TRBJ2-7 - TRBV7-6 CASSLRTAFYEQYF TGTGCCAGCAGCCTCAGGACAGCGTTCTACGAGCAGTACTTC
- TRBJ1-3 - TRBV9 CASSVGSGSGNTIYF TGTGCCAGCAGCGTAGGGTCAGGGTCGGGAAACACCATATATTTT
TRBD1 TRBJ1-5 - TRBV10-3 CAISDRDRGRNQPQHF TGTGCCATCAGTGATCGGGACAGGGGGCGCAATCAGCCCCAGCATTTT
- TRBJ2-1 - TRBV11-3 CASSLDRGEGAIFEQFF TGTGCCAGCAGCTTAGATCGAGGGGAAGGGGCGATTTTTGAGCAGTTCTTC
- TRBJ2-7 - TRBV11-2 CASRPYQGEQYF TGTGCCAGCAGACCATACCAGGGAGAGCAGTACTTC
- TRBJ1-1 - TRBV11-3 CASSSRAGTEAFF TGTGCCAGCAGCTCCCGGGCAGGGACTGAAGCTTTCTTT
- TRBJ2-7 - TRBV7-6 CASSQISDEQYF TGTGCCAGCAGCCAAATCTCTGACGAGCAGTACTTC
- TRBJ1-2 - TRBV25-1 CASSEIGGYTF TGTGCCAGCAGTGAAATAGGTGGCTACACCTTC
- TRBJ2-3 - TRBV5-6 CASSLGVADTQYF TGTGCCAGCAGCTTGGGGGTGGCAGATACGCAGTATTTT
- TRBJ2-2 - TRBV6-4 CASSDWGETGELFF TGTGCCAGCAGTGACTGGGGGGAGACCGGGGAGCTGTTTTTT
TRBD2 TRBJ2-1 once TRBV18 CASSPQTLTSGRFHEQFF TGTGCCAGCTCACCCCAGACTTTGACTAGCGGGAGGTTCCATGAGCAGTTCTTC
- TRBJ1-5 - TRBV19 CASTFDYSNQPQHF TGTGCCAGTACTTTCGATTATAGCAATCAGCCCCAGCATTTT
TRBD2 TRBJ2-3 - TRBV10-3 CAISESISGTSTDTQYF TGTGCCATCAGTGAGTCGATTAGCGGGACTAGCACAGATACGCAGTATTTT
TRBD2 TRBJ2-1 - TRBV28 CASRPWTSGTPLVDEQFF TGTGCCAGCAGACCGTGGACTAGCGGGACCCCTCTAGTCGATGAGCAGTTCTTC
- TRBJ2-3 - TRBV20-1 CSAAYTDTQYF TGCAGTGCTGCATACACAGATACGCAGTATTTT
- TRBJ2-5 - TRBV11-3 CASSVRGGETQYF TGTGCCAGCAGCGTTCGGGGCGGGGAGACCCAGTACTTC
- TRBJ2-7 - TRBV11-2 CASSLVVVSYEQYF TGTGCCAGCAGCTTAGTCGTCGTATCCTACGAGCAGTACTTC
- TRBJ2-3 - TRBV27 CASRGNADTQYF TGTGCCAGCAGAGGTAACGCAGATACGCAGTATTTT
TRBD1 TRBJ2-5 once TRBV7-8 CASSSTRDRGRETQYF TGTGCCAGCAGCTCGACCCGGGACAGGGGGCGGGAGACCCAGTACTTC